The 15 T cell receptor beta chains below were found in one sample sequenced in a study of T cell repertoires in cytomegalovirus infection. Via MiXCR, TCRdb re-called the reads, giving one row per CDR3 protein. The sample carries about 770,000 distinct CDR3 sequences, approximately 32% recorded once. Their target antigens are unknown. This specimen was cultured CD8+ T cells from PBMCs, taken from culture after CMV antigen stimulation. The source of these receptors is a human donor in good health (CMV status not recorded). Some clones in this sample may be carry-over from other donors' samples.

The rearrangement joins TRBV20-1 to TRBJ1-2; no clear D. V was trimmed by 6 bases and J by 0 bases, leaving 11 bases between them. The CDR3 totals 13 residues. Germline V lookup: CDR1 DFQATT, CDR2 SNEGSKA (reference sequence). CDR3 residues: CSAFRGSNYGYTF. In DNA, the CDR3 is TGCAGTGCCTTTCGGGGATCTAACTATGGCTACACCTTC.

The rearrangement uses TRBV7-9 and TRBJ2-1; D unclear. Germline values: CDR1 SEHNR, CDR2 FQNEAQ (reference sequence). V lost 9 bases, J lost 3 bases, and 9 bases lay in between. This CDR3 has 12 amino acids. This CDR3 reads CASQANYNEQFF. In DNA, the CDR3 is TGTGCCAGTCAGGCCAACTACAATGAGCAGTTCTTC.

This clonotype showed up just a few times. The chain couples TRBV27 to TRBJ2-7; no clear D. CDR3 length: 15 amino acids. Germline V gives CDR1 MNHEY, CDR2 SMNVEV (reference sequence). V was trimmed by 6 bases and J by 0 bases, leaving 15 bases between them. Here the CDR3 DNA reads TGTGCCAGCAGCCTAAATCCACCGAGCTCCTACGAGCAGTACTTC. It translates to CASSLNPPSSYEQYF.

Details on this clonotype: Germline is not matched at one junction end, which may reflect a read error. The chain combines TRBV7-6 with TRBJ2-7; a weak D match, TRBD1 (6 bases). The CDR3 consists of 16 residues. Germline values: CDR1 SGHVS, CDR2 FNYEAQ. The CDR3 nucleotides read TGTGTCAGCAGCACTTCAACAGGGAACGGCGCCTACGAGCAGTACTTC. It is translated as CVSSTSTGNGAYEQYF.

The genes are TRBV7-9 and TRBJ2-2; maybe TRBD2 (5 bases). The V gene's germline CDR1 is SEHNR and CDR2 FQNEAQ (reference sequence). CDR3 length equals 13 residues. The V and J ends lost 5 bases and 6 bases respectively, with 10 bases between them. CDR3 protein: CASSRGSAGELFF. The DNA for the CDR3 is TGTGCCAGCAGCAGAGGTAGCGCCGGGGAGCTGTTTTTT.

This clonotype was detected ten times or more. Written as DNA, the CDR3 is TGTGCCAGCAGTCAGGGACGCAATGAGCAGTTCTTC. Translation gives CASSQGRNEQFF. The chain combines TRBV4-2 with TRBJ2-1; D is tentatively TRBD1 or TRBD2 (5 bases each). Per the germline V gene, CDR1 is LGHNA and CDR2 is YNFKEQ. The length of the CDR3 is 12 residues. Deletions cut 6 bases from V and 6 bases from J, with 9 bases between.

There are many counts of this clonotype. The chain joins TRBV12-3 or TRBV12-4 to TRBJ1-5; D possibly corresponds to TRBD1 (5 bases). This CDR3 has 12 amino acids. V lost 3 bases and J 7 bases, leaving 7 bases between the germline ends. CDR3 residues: CASSFRGQPQHF. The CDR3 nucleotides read TGTGCCAGCAGTTTTCGGGGGCAGCCCCAGCATTTT.

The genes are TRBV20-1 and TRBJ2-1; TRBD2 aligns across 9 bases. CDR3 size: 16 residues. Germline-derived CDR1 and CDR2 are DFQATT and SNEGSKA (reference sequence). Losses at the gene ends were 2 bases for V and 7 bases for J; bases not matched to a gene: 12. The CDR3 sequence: CSARSAGTSIVNEQFF. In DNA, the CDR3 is TGCAGTGCTAGATCCGCCGGGACTAGCATTGTAAATGAGCAGTTCTTC.

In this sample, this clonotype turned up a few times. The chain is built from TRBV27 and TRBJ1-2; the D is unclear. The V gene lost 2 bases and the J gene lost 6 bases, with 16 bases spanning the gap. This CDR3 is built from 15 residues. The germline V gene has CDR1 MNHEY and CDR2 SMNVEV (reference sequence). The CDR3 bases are TGTGCCAGCAGTTTAGCGACGCAAACGATGGATGGCTACACCTTC. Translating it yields CASSLATQTMDGYTF.

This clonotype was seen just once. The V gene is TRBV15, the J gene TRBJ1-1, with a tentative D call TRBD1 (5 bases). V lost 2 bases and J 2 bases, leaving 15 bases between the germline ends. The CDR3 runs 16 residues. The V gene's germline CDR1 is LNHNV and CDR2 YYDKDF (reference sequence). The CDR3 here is CATSRTGERPNTEAFF. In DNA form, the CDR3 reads TGTGCCACCAGCAGAACGGGGGAACGCCCTAACACTGAAGCTTTCTTT.

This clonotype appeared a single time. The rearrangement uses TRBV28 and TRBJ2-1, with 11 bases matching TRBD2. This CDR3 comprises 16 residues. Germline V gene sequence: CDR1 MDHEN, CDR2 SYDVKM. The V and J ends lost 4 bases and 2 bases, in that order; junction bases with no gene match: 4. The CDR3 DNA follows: TGTGCCAGCAGTTCTTCACTAGCGGGGGCCTACAATGAGCAGTTCTTC. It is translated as CASSSSLAGAYNEQFF.

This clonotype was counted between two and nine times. The CDR3 nucleotides read TGCAGTGCTAGGGACAGGCAATATAGCAATCAGCCCCAGCATTTT. Residues: CSARDRQYSNQPQHF. V usage is TRBV20-1 and J usage is TRBJ1-5; 7 positions match TRBD1. CDR1 is DFQATT and CDR2 is SNEGSKA in the germline V gene (reference sequence). J lost 0 bases, V lost 3 bases, and 5 bases had no gene match. This CDR3 region has 15 residues.

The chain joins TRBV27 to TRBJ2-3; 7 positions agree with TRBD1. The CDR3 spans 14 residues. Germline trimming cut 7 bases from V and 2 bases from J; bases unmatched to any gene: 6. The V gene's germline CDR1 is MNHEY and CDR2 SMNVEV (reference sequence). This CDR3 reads CASTLTGTTDTQYF. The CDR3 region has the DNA TGTGCCAGCACCTTGACAGGGACCACAGATACGCAGTATTTT.

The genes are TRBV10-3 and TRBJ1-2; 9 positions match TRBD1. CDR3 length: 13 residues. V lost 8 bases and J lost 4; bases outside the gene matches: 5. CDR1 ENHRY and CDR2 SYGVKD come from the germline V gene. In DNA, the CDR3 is TGTGCCATCTTACCGACAGGGGGCTATGGCTACACCTTC. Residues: CAILPTGGYGYTF.

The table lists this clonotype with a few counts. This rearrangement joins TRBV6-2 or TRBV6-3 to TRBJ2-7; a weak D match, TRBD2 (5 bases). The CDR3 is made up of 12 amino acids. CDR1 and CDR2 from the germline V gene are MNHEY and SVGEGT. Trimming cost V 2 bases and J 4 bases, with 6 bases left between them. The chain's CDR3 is CASSYGRYEQYV. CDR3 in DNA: TGTGCCAGCAGTTACGGGAGATACGAGCAGTACGTC.